These 20 T cell receptor beta chains were all obtained from the same sample, sequenced in a study of T-cell reconstitution after alpha-beta-depleted transplantation in children. Unique molecular identifiers were used to barcode this TCRbeta library. One entry per CDR3 protein results from TCRdb running MiXCR on the PCR reads. In the table there are roughly 170,000 distinct CDR3 sequences, more than 6.5% of which are singletons. The material sequenced was PBMCs from the stem cell graft donor, taken from the stem cell graft. These receptors were taken from a human donor who donated a stem cell graft to a child with Wiskott-Aldrich syndrome.

This clonotype appeared many times. V gene TRBV5-1 combines with J gene TRBJ2-7, with D possibly TRBD2 on 5 matching bases. Between the trimmed V and J ends, which lost 0 bases and 7 bases, there was a span of 11 bases. CDR1 and CDR2 (germline): SGHRS, YFSETQ. The CDR3 spans 13 residues. CDR3 DNA: TGCGCCAGCAGCTTGGTGGCCCCGGGGGAGCAGTACTTC. Residues: CASSLVAPGEQYF.

The CDR3 bases are TGTGCCAGCAGTTATCGCCCGGGACAGGGGGCTGATACGCAGTATTTT. Protein product: CASSYRPGQGADTQYF. This sequence joins TRBV6-5 and TRBJ2-3; 12 bases align to TRBD1. With V trimmed by 3 bases and J by 6 bases, 7 bases remained unmatched. This CDR3 spans 16 amino acids. Germline V CDR1 and CDR2: MNHEY, SVGAGI.

There are a few counts of this clonotype. The rearrangement links TRBV6-5 to TRBJ2-5, with D perhaps matching TRBD1 (6 bases). V was cut by 2 bases and J by 2 bases, with 9 bases left in between. Per the germline V gene, CDR1 is MNHEY and CDR2 is SVGAGI. The CDR3 loop spans 14 amino acids. The CDR3 DNA reads TGTGCCAGCAGTTACGGACAGTCTCAAGAGACCCAGTACTTC. Protein sequence: CASSYGQSQETQYF.

Many counts were recorded for this clonotype. This chain links TRBV20-1 with TRBJ2-7, with TRBD2 matching 16 bases. CDR3 length: 15 residues. The V gene's germline CDR1 is DFQATT and CDR2 SNEGSKA (reference sequence). The trim removed 4 bases at V and 4 bases at J, leaving 4 bases unmatched. CDR3 region: CSAKGLAGGLYEQYF. The CDR3 nucleotides read TGCAGTGCTAAGGGACTAGCGGGAGGGCTGTACGAGCAGTACTTC.

This clonotype was seen ten or more times. CDR3 residues: CASSENLRETQYF. Written as DNA, the CDR3 is TGTGCCAGCAGCGAAAACTTAAGAGAGACCCAGTACTTC. This rearrangement joins TRBV7-2 to TRBJ2-5; D gene uncertain. Germline values: CDR1 SGHTA, CDR2 FQGNSA. Trimming took 5 bases from V and 4 from J, leaving 11 bases between them. The CDR3 runs to 13 residues.

This clonotype was picked up many times. The V and J genes are TRBV4-2 and TRBJ2-7; perhaps TRBD1 as D (7 bases). This CDR3 contains 16 residues. The V gene lost 0 bases and the J gene lost 3 bases, with 15 bases spanning the gap. The germline V gene has CDR1 LGHNA and CDR2 YNFKEQ. CDR3: CASSQDFAGQIYEQYF. The CDR3 DNA follows: TGTGCCAGCAGCCAAGATTTTGCGGGACAGATCTACGAGCAGTACTTC.

This clonotype was detected only a few times. This rearrangement joins TRBV24-1 to TRBJ2-1; no clear D. This CDR3 region has 14 residues. Germline loops: CDR1 KGHDR, CDR2 SFDVKD. V was shortened by 5 bases and J by 12 bases, with 19 bases between the two germline ends. The CDR3 here is CATSVSSDLVGQFF. The CDR3 DNA is TGTGCCACCAGTGTATCCAGCGACCTCGTGGGGCAGTTCTTC.

V is TRBV2 and J is TRBJ1-2, with 7 bases that match TRBD1. Germline V lookup: CDR1 SNHLY, CDR2 FYNNEI. The J segment lost 5 bases and the V segment lost 4 bases, leaving 10 bases of the junction unmatched. This CDR3 spans 15 amino acids. In DNA form, the CDR3 reads TGTGCCAGCAGTGCTGACAGGGTGGTTCGTTATGGCTACACCTTC. Residues: CASSADRVVRYGYTF.

A few counts support this clonotype. The chain couples TRBV5-4 to TRBJ1-6; D possibly corresponds to TRBD1 (5 bases). CDR1 and CDR2 from the germline V gene are SGHNT and YYREEE (reference sequence). V lost 4 bases to trimming and J lost 7 bases, with 15 bases between them. CDR3 size: 15 residues. The CDR3 nucleotides read TGTGCCAGCAGCCCCGAAGGGGCGGGGAATTCACCCCTCCACTTT. Translated, it gives CASSPEGAGNSPLHF.

This sequence joins TRBV7-9 and TRBJ2-7, with D unclear. CDR3 length: 13 amino acids. V was shortened by 1 base and J by 6 bases, with 10 bases between the two germline ends. In germline, CDR1 is SEHNR, CDR2 FQNEAQ (reference sequence). The CDR3 reads CASSLEVGSEQYF. The CDR3 coding sequence is TGTGCCAGCAGCTTAGAGGTAGGGTCCGAGCAGTACTTC.

This clonotype came up many times. This chain uses TRBV7-8 with TRBJ2-1, with D uncertain. This CDR3 region has 13 residues. Trimming stripped 0 bases from V and 9 bases from J, with 9 bases between. Germline lookup yields CDR1 SGHVS and CDR2 FQNEAQ. The CDR3, as DNA: TGTGCCAGCAGCTTAGCATTTAAGACTGAGCAGTTCTTC. The encoded protein is CASSLAFKTEQFF.

This clonotype was seen many times. This chain joins TRBV12-3 or TRBV12-4 and TRBJ2-5; TRBD2 agrees at 7 bases. Trimming took 3 bases from V and 5 from J; bases not matched to a gene: 9. CDR3 length: 15 residues. CDR3 loop: CASSFDGVGGETQYF. Here the CDR3 DNA reads TGTGCCAGCAGTTTCGATGGGGTCGGGGGGGAGACCCAGTACTTC.

This clonotype was counted ten times or more. V gene TRBV5-1 combines with J gene TRBJ2-1; TRBD2 is a possible D gene (5 bases). The germline V and J ends were trimmed by 4 bases and 2 bases, with 10 bases remaining between them. Germline loops: CDR1 SGHRS, CDR2 YFSETQ. CDR3 length equals 14 residues. CDR3 in amino acids: CASSREGTYNEQFF. The CDR3 DNA is TGCGCCAGCAGCCGGGAAGGGACCTACAATGAGCAGTTCTTC.

This clonotype was seen repeatedly, ten times or more. This chain uses TRBV7-9 with TRBJ1-1; D not certain. Trimming took off 6 bases at V and 9 bases at J, with 14 bases between the two ends. Germline CDR1 is SEHNR and CDR2 is FQNEAQ (reference sequence). This CDR3 region has 12 residues. CDR3 residues: CASRSQASQAFF. The CDR3 DNA follows: TGTGCCAGCAGGTCCCAAGCCAGCCAAGCTTTCTTT.

This clonotype was seen many times. V is TRBV20-1 and J is TRBJ1-5; D is unclear. V was shortened by 2 bases and J by 5 bases, with 10 bases between the two germline ends. Germline values: CDR1 DFQATT, CDR2 SNEGSKA (reference sequence). This CDR3 is built from 13 residues. CDR3 sequence: CSARSQNDQPQHF. Written as DNA, the CDR3 is TGCAGTGCTAGAAGCCAGAACGATCAGCCCCAGCATTTT.

This clonotype has just one count. Being one base from a much bigger clone, this may be a read error. The chain joins TRBV4-3 to TRBJ2-1; 10 positions agree with TRBD2. The J segment lost 9 bases and the V segment lost 0 bases, leaving 8 bases of the junction unmatched. In germline, CDR1 is LGHNA, CDR2 YSLEER. This CDR3 comprises 16 residues. The CDR3: CASSQDAGLACTEQFF. The CDR3 DNA reads as TGCGCCAGCAGCCAAGACGCGGGACTAGCGTGTACTGAGCAGTTCTTC.

This clonotype was seen a single time. The CDR3 sequence is CASSIGVGLSEDTDTQYF. The CDR3 region has the DNA TGTGCCAGTAGTATTGGGGTCGGGCTATCGGAGGACACAGATACGCAGTATTTT. This sequence joins TRBV19 and TRBJ2-3, with a tentative D call TRBD2 (5 bases). Germline CDR1 reads LNHDA; CDR2 reads SQIVND (reference sequence). With 3 bases removed from V and 2 bases from J, the gap between germline ends came to 21 bases. The length of the CDR3 is 18 residues.

This clonotype was recorded at least ten times. The chain is built from TRBV7-2 and TRBJ2-5, with 7 bases lining up with TRBD1. V shed 5 bases, J shed 5 bases, and the junction held 8 bases outside the gene matches. This CDR3 region has 14 residues. Germline V gene lookup returns CDR1 SGHTA and CDR2 FQGNSA. The CDR3 here is CASSRDSSWETQYF. CDR3 DNA sequence: TGTGCCAGCAGCCGGGACAGTTCTTGGGAGACCCAGTACTTC.

This clonotype came up a few times. This rearrangement joins TRBV19 to TRBJ2-7, with TRBD2 matching over 8 bases. The CDR3 contains 13 residues. Germline V gives CDR1 LNHDA, CDR2 SQIVND (reference sequence). The V segment lost 9 bases and the J segment 2 bases; nucleotides outside the gene matches: 6. The DNA of the CDR3 is TGTGCCAGCACTAGCGGACCACCCTACGAGCAGTACTTC. Protein product: CASTSGPPYEQYF.

In this sample, this clonotype turned up many times. The rearrangement links TRBV6-5 to TRBJ2-2; D unclear. Germline V lookup: CDR1 MNHEY, CDR2 SVGAGI. The CDR3 has 16 residues. V shed 0 bases and J shed 1 base, with 9 bases lying between them. CDR3 in amino acids: CASSYSTSLNTGELFF. Here the CDR3 DNA reads TGTGCCAGCAGTTACTCCACTTCGCTGAACACCGGGGAGCTGTTTTTT.